Here is one T cell receptor beta chain with its context. The CDR3 has 17 residues. CDR1 and CDR2 from the germline V gene are KGHSH and LQKENI. Trimming removed 4 bases from V and 0 bases from J, with 13 bases in between. Profiled with immunoSEQ multiplex PCR; TCRdb holds only in-frame clones, not every one. The table records 300,000 to 400,000 clones, about nine tenths of them present only once. The data were obtained in a study of Ad26.COV2.S vaccination and SARS-CoV-2 variants. Treatment denoted: some 19 received Ad26.COV2.S at low or high dose, single or two shots; 5 received placebo; per-sample allocation not given. The samples date from day 63 after the first vaccine or placebo injection.

This sample comprised peripheral blood, obtained in a trial of Ad26.COV2.S vaccine versus placebo. This receptor was taken from a person aged 18 to 59 who received the Ad26.COV2.S COVID-19 vaccine or a placebo. This chain joins TRBV18 and TRBJ1-6; D gene uncertain. The CDR3 here is CASSRAGPHSYNSPLHF. The CDR3 DNA reads TGTGCCAGCTCACGCGCCGGCCCGCACTCCTATAATTCACCCCTCCACTTT.